This record covers a single T cell receptor beta chain. This clone was detected only a few times. The target of this receptor is not known. Base quality data are lacking; no much larger clone is found one base away. This sample is part of a study of beta chain features in type 1 diabetes listed by TCRdb under 2018. For context, the study as a whole: No differences in mean age, gender distribution, total cell number or subset yield were found between patients and healthy donors. A total of over 95,000,000 sorted cells were examined across all samples, and RNA yield correlated strongly with the number of cells per subset. In the study, recently diagnosed type 1 diabetes patients and matched healthy donors were compared on the TCRB repertoires of their sorted circulating CD4+ T cell subsets. Regulatory and stem cell-like memory subsets were obtained from only 8 patients and roughly eight healthy donors, while naive and central memory subsets were obtained from all 30 or so donors. Points the paper makes about the study in general: PCR may preferentially amplify shorter templates, but because patient and control samples were amplified and corrected together, any resulting skew would affect both groups equally. Because the HLA sub-analyses included only small numbers of individuals, any influence of HLA type on TCRB rearrangement was left unresolved. Type 1 diabetes patients showed a moderate but significant shortening of TCRB CDR3 length in all four CD4+ subsets. Because cDNA was sequenced instead of genomic DNA, highly expressing activated cells could be over-represented, though the groups showed no difference in activation or CD3 levels. Naive, central memory and regulatory TCRB repertoires appeared to be more similar among patients than among healthy donors. Fewer insertions and more nucleotide deletions at VDJ recombination sites were observed in patients with type 1 diabetes, implying thymic rearrangement abnormalities.

A single peripheral blood draw of around 100 mL on average was collected from each donor into heparinised tubes. Using a panel that included CD45RO, CCR7, CD25, CD127, CD95 and CD27, naive, central memory, regulatory and stem cell-like memory CD4+ T cells were sorted on a BD FACSAria II. Every sorted population had a purity above 95%. PBMCs were isolated right away by Lymphoprep density gradient centrifugation and were stained directly, without culture. To minimize batch effects, samples were stained and sorted in pairs, one healthy donor with one patient per experiment. The High Capacity cDNA Reverse Transcription Kit was used to reverse transcribe all of the isolated RNA, meaning that expressed TCRB transcripts were what got sequenced. Deep immunoSEQ sequencing was performed on naive, central memory and regulatory T cell samples, with an average of approximately 3.9 million total reads per sample. Sorted cells were lysed in RLT buffer and RNA was extracted with DNase-treated RNeasy Micro or Mini kits, depending on cell number. To prevent cross-contamination, each cell subset was processed individually, whereas patient and healthy donor samples were processed jointly. The immunoSEQ multiplex PCR was used to amplify TCRB sequences from cDNA, generating 87-bp fragments that spanned the CDR3 region. Sequencing of the amplicons was performed on the Illumina HiSeq platform. The study's processing was this. PCR bias was corrected computationally using synthetic template baselines, and reads within Hamming distance 2 were collapsed, with unmergeable singletons discarded. Reads were aligned against IMGT so that V, D and J genes, CDR3 length and insertions or deletions at six rearrangement sites could be assigned. Within each subset, clonotype counts were normalized to the number of sorted cells before true diversity and Gini coefficients were calculated with the tcR R package. The overlap coefficient, calculated on TCRB nucleotide sequences, was used to quantify repertoire sharing. Out-of-frame TCRB sequences from naive cells were analyzed to stand in for the pre-selection repertoire. The table was pulled from immuneACCESS by TCRdb, which kept in-frame rearrangements only. Such tables lose some clones; where checked, under half of the loss comes from unresolved V genes, and the rest has no known cause. D and trimming come from the DNA, and the V and J calls and clone size come from that table. This sample has 400,000 to 550,000 clones in its table, and about an eighth of those were observed once. The ten largest account for less than 0.06% of the sample.

The specimen was naive CD4+ T cells from blood. The cell subset or site label, as the study defines it: true naive CD4+ T cells. The clonotype was recovered from a woman aged 18-30 years in good health.

In nucleotides, the sequence is TGTGCCAGCAGTGCCCAGACAGGGGGCTTGGATGAGCAGTTCTTC. This codes for CASSAQTGGLDEQFF. The rearrangement joined TRBV2 to TRBJ2-1; 10 central nucleotides agree with TRBD1. V lost 4 bases and J lost 8 bases, and the count of bases not matched to a germline gene is 8. The germline V gene specifies SNHLY as CDR1 and FYNNEI as CDR2. The CDR3, cysteine through phenylalanine, is 15 amino acids long. The CDR3 DNA has 45 bases and is translated from base 1.